This T cell receptor beta chain was identified during a study of blood T cell repertoires in COVID-19. There are 14 residues in the CDR3. Trimming removed 0 bases at V and 6 bases at J, with 6 bases between. Germline V gene sequence: CDR1 MNHNS, CDR2 SASEGT. Profiled with immunoSEQ multiplex PCR; TCRdb holds only in-frame clones, not every one. The sample shows 110,000 to 150,000 clones, about 87% of them seen only once. The J gene is TRBJ1-6, the V gene TRBV6-1; no clear D gene. Sequencing was done on a sample of peripheral blood. This sequence originates from a human donor in a cohort sampled during active COVID-19. CDR3 DNA sequence: TGTGCCAGCAGTGAAGCGGTCGGTAATTCACCCCTCCACTTT. Amino acids: CASSEAVGNSPLHF.